This T cell receptor (beta chain) was documented in a study of Ad26.COV2.S vaccination and SARS-CoV-2 variants. Study as a whole: It was the COV1001 Ad26.COV2.S trial arm that included the donor. Intramuscular Ad26.COV2.S doses were given once or twice, 56 days apart.

As to this clone: Its antigen is as yet unknown.

Sequenced by immunoSEQ multiplex PCR; TCRdb stores in-frame clones only, minus some. The sample shows 300,000 to 350,000 clones, 85% to 90% of them seen only once. Per the germline V gene, CDR1 is LGHNT and CDR2 is FRNRAP. The CDR3 covers 12 residues. Losses at the gene ends were 6 bases for V and 10 bases for J; bases not matched to a gene: 8. Whole-study findings and limits: Placebo recipients trailed vaccine recipients in spike-specific TCR breadth. Possibly, TCR breadth and depth analyses underestimated total T cell responses.

Treatment reported: some 20 received Ad26.COV2.S at low or high dose, single or two shots; a few received placebo; per-sample allocation not given. Collection of samples fell on day 63 after the first vaccine or placebo injection. The TCR comes from a person between 18 and 65 years old who received the Ad26.COV2.S COVID-19 vaccine or a placebo. V is TRBV12-5 and J is TRBJ1-1, with 7 bases aligning to TRBD1. Material: peripheral blood, obtained in a trial of Ad26.COV2.S vaccine versus placebo. In DNA form, the CDR3 reads TGTGCTAGTGGAACAGGGGTGTCTGGAGCTTTCTTT. Translation: CASGTGVSGAFF.